This TCR beta chain was identified in a study of T cell repertoires in cytomegalovirus infection. TCRdb reprocessed the reads with MiXCR, giving one entry per CDR3 protein. The table has roughly 600,000 distinct CDR3 sequences, about 24% seen once; the top ten hold 6.5% to 10%. This CDR3 spans 15 amino acids. Germline CDR1 and CDR2: SGDLS and YYNGEE. V was shortened by 3 bases and J by 6 bases, with 18 bases between the two germline ends. The sequence was collected from a human donor in good health (CMV status not recorded). Some clones in this sample may be carry-over from other donors' samples. The sample consisted of CD8+ T cells from PBMCs. V gene TRBV9 combines with J gene TRBJ1-1, with a weak D call TRBD1 (6 bases). In DNA, the CDR3 is TGTGCCAGCAGCGGGCCCCCAAAGGGGGAGGCTGAAGCTTTCTTT. It specifies CASSGPPKGEAEAFF. The complete variable domain, with remaining parts taken from reference TRBV9 and TRBJ1-1, reads DSGVTQTPKHLITATGQRVTLRCSPRSGDLSVYWYQQSLDQGLQFLIQYYNGEERAKGNILERFSAQQFPDLHSELNLSSLELGDSALYFCASSGPPKGEAEAFFGQGTRLTVV.